A single sample gave rise to the 25 T cell receptor beta chains below, sequenced in a study of Graves' ophthalmopathy and Graves' hyperthyroidism. The TCR beta CDR3 regions underwent amplification from RNA transcripts. RT-PCR in the first round used HTBI primers; a second-round multiplex PCR followed. TCRdb called the multiplex PCR reads again in MiXCR, with one record for every CDR3 protein. The data hold some 1.1 million distinct CDR3 sequences, with about 38% observed a single time. Sequenced sample: peripheral blood or thyroid tissue (not recorded which). The receptors come from an adult man with Graves' hyperthyroidism.

In its sample, this clonotype was seen many times. V is TRBV6-5 and J is TRBJ1-6; D is unclear. CDR1 is MNHEY, CDR2 SVGAGI, per germline. This CDR3 spans 15 amino acids. V was clipped by 1 base and J by 6 bases, with 10 bases between them. The CDR3 is CASSYLSSLNSPLHF. The CDR3 DNA sequence: TGTGCCAGCAGTTACTTAAGCAGCCTTAATTCACCCCTCCACTTT.

V usage is TRBV5-1 and J usage is TRBJ2-7; TRBD2 is a possible D gene (5 bases). The germline gives CDR1 SGHRS, CDR2 YFSETQ. The CDR3 runs 16 residues. V lost 3 bases and J 1 base, leaving 17 bases between the germline ends. The CDR3 DNA follows: TGCGCCAGCAGCTCGTCGACGGGGTCCCTTTCCTACGAGCAGTACTTC. This sequence encodes CASSSSTGSLSYEQYF.

This clonotype was observed many times. V usage is TRBV7-9 and J usage is TRBJ2-7; TRBD1 matches at 7 bases. CDR1 and CDR2 (germline): SEHNR, FQNEAQ (reference sequence). V was pared by 5 bases and J by 0 bases, with 10 bases of the junction left unmatched. This CDR3 has 16 amino acids. The CDR3 loop reads CASSVVGQASSYEQYF. The CDR3 DNA reads TGTGCCAGCAGCGTAGTCGGACAGGCGAGCTCCTACGAGCAGTACTTC.

This clonotype was seen many times. The gene calls are TRBV11-3 and TRBJ2-2; no clear D gene. V was clipped by 1 base and J by 10 bases, with 10 bases between them. Germline values: CDR1 SGHNT, CDR2 YENEEA. The CDR3 sequence is 13 residues long. The CDR3 nucleotides read TGTGCCAGCAGCTTAGGGACCGCCGAGGAGCTGTTTTTT. It specifies CASSLGTAEELFF.

As regards this clonotype: This sequence may be a read error, since a much larger clone differs from it by one base. The genes are TRBV7-9 and TRBJ1-4; a possible D gene is TRBD1 (6 bases). This CDR3 is 12 amino acids long. Germline V gene lookup returns CDR1 SEHNR and CDR2 FQNEAQ (reference sequence). The chain's CDR3 is CAGSPSTGGLFF. In DNA form, the CDR3 reads TGTGCCGGCAGCCCTTCGACAGGAGGGCTGTTTTTT.

This clonotype has at least ten counts. The J gene is TRBJ1-1, the V gene TRBV29-1, with D possibly TRBD1 on 5 matching bases. Germline assignment: CDR1 SQVTM and CDR2 ANQGSEA. Trimming shortened V by 3 bases and J by 2 bases, and 10 bases separated the two germline ends. The CDR3 is made up of 13 amino acids. The CDR3 loop is CSVDGGANTEAFF. The CDR3 nucleotides are TGCAGCGTTGATGGGGGAGCAAACACTGAAGCTTTCTTT.

The chain links TRBV27 to TRBJ2-7; D may match TRBD1 or TRBD2 (5 bases each). Germline V gene lookup returns CDR1 MNHEY and CDR2 SMNVEV (reference sequence). Trimming took 1 base from V and 5 from J, leaving 12 bases between them. CDR3 length: 14 residues. In DNA, the CDR3 is TGTGCCAGCAGTTTATGGGACGGAAGCCACGAGCAGTACTTC. It yields the protein CASSLWDGSHEQYF.

Comment on this clonotype: At one boundary the junction diverges from the germline segment, which might be a read error. The rearrangement joins TRBV15 to TRBJ1-1, with D unclear. The CDR3 spans 8 residues. Germline lookup yields CDR1 LNHNV and CDR2 YYDKDF (reference sequence). CDR3 sequence: CATSRVGF. CDR3 sequence (DNA): TGTGCCACCAGCAGAGTGGGGTTT.

This clonotype showed up many times. This chain connects TRBV5-1 to TRBJ1-3; D is unresolved. The CDR3 extends over 15 amino acids. Trimming removed 0 bases at V and 0 bases at J, with 7 bases between. CDR1 and CDR2 (germline): SGHRS, YFSETQ. The CDR3 nucleotides are TGCGCCAGCAGCTTGGCCTCCCGCTCTGGAAACACCATATATTTT. Encoded protein: CASSLASRSGNTIYF.

The V and J genes are TRBV10-3 and TRBJ2-5; 7 nucleotides match TRBD1. The V gene end was trimmed by 5 bases and the J gene end by 2 bases; junction bases not matched to a gene: 8. Germline V gene sequence: CDR1 ENHRY, CDR2 SYGVKD. This CDR3 contains 15 residues. The CDR3 DNA reads as TGTGCCATCAGTCGACAGGGTAGGCGACAAGAGACCCAGTACTTC. The encoded protein is CAISRQGRRQETQYF.

This clonotype was seen at least ten times. The gene calls are TRBV9 and TRBJ2-5; 7 bases are shared with TRBD2. Trimming took 5 bases from V and 5 from J; bases not matched to a gene: 9. The CDR3 consists of 14 residues. Germline loops: CDR1 SGDLS, CDR2 YYNGEE. Written as DNA, the CDR3 is TGTGCCAGCAGTGGGGGGGGGTTCGTCGAGACCCAGTACTTC. Its translation is CASSGGGFVETQYF.

The table lists this clonotype with many counts. The junction departs from germline at one end; a sequencing error may be responsible. V is TRBV5-1 and J is TRBJ2-7; 10 bases match TRBD2. CDR1 and CDR2 from the germline V gene are SGHRS and YFSETQ. This CDR3 contains 14 residues. CDR3 residues: CASSPRTSGYEQYF. For the CDR3, the DNA is TGTGCCAGCAGCCCCCGGACTAGCGGCTACGAGCAGTACTTC.

The CDR3 DNA reads TGTGCCAGCAGCTCGGGCAGGGGAATTGAGCCCCAGCATTTT. Protein product: CASSSGRGIEPQHF. This chain links TRBV5-6 with TRBJ1-5; TRBD1 might be the D (6 bases). CDR1 SGHDT and CDR2 YYEEEE come from the germline V gene. Trimming removed 3 bases from V and 8 bases from J, with 15 bases in between. The CDR3 contains 14 residues.

In its sample, this clonotype was seen a few times. This chain joins TRBV25-1 and TRBJ1-5, with D unresolved. The V gene's germline CDR1 is MGHDK and CDR2 SYGVNS. V lost 3 bases and J 0 bases, leaving 6 bases between the germline ends. This CDR3 has 14 amino acids. The CDR3 is CASSESRSNQPQHF. CDR3 nucleotides: TGTGCCAGCAGTGAGTCGCGTAGCAATCAGCCCCAGCATTTT.

This clonotype was counted a few times. The rearrangement links TRBV29-1 to TRBJ1-1; 7 bases are a match to TRBD1. The junction had 3 bases not matched to a gene; V was cut back by 4 bases and J by 4 bases. This CDR3 spans 12 amino acids. Germline-derived CDR1 and CDR2 are SQVTM and ANQGSEA. The CDR3 coding sequence is TGCAGCGTTGTTCAGGGGGTCACTGAAGCTTTCTTT. This gives the protein CSVVQGVTEAFF. The whole variable domain, remainder taken from reference TRBV29-1 and TRBJ1-1, is SAVISQKPSRDICQRGTSLTIQCQVDSQVTMMFWYRQQPGQSLTLIATANQGSEATYESGFVIDKFPISRPNLTFSTLTVSNMSPEDSSIYLCSVVQGVTEAFFGQGTRLTVV.

This clonotype was recorded at least ten times. V usage is TRBV5-1 and J usage is TRBJ2-5; D gene ambiguous. The germline V and J ends were trimmed by 4 bases and 1 base, with 11 bases remaining between them. The CDR3 covers 14 residues. Germline V CDR1 and CDR2: SGHRS, YFSETQ. CDR3 amino acids: CASSPTQPQETQYF. Written as DNA, the CDR3 is TGCGCCAGCAGCCCCACGCAGCCCCAAGAGACCCAGTACTTC.

This clonotype was detected ten times or more. The chain combines TRBV11-2 with TRBJ2-6; perhaps TRBD1 as D (5 bases). CDR3 length: 18 residues. Trimming shortened V by 0 bases and J by 0 bases, and 12 bases separated the two germline ends. Germline V lookup: CDR1 SGHAT, CDR2 FQNNGV. The CDR3 protein is CASSLDVRVTSGANVLTF. The CDR3 DNA follows: TGTGCCAGCAGCTTAGATGTCAGGGTTACCTCTGGGGCCAACGTCCTGACTTTC.

The sample holds many counts of this clonotype. V is TRBV29-1 and J is TRBJ1-4; 10 bases align to TRBD1. Losses at the gene ends were 4 bases for V and 8 bases for J; bases not matched to a gene: 13. The CDR3 sequence is 16 residues long. The V gene's germline CDR1 is SQVTM and CDR2 ANQGSEA. The CDR3: CSVGGQGVGSLEKLFF. DNA of the CDR3: TGCAGCGTTGGCGGACAGGGGGTCGGTAGTTTGGAAAAACTGTTTTTT.

This clonotype was counted between two and nine times. This chain connects TRBV10-3 to TRBJ2-3, with D perhaps matching TRBD1 or TRBD2 (5 bases each). Germline assignment: CDR1 ENHRY and CDR2 SYGVKD. Deletions cut 7 bases from V and 2 bases from J, with 16 bases between. The CDR3 consists of 15 residues. CDR3 nucleotides: TGTGCCATCATGGACTCTCAGGGACCCACAGATACGCAGTATTTT. It specifies CAIMDSQGPTDTQYF.

DNA for the CDR3: TGTGCCAGCAGTTACGACGGGACAGGACACTATGGCTACACCTTC. Protein product: CASSYDGTGHYGYTF. The V and J genes are TRBV6-5 and TRBJ1-2; 8 bases map to TRBD1. CDR3 length: 15 amino acids. After removal of 2 bases from V and 3 bases from J, the junction contained 5 bases not matched to a gene. CDR1 is MNHEY, CDR2 SVGAGI, per germline.

The CDR3: CASSQGVGELFF. The CDR3 coding sequence is TGTGCCAGCAGCCAGGGAGTGGGGGAGCTGTTTTTT. This chain uses TRBV3-1 with TRBJ2-2; possibly TRBD2 for D (5 bases). Trimming left V 3 bases short and J 8 bases short, with 7 bases between. The CDR3 covers 12 residues. CDR1 LGHDT and CDR2 YNNKEL come from the germline V gene (reference sequence).

This clonotype was picked up a small number of times. The V and J genes are TRBV2 and TRBJ1-2, with 8 nucleotides matching TRBD1. The CDR3 consists of 14 residues. The germline gives CDR1 SNHLY, CDR2 FYNNEI. J was trimmed by 4 bases and V by 6 bases; bases with no gene match: 7. CDR3 sequence (DNA): TGTGCCAGCAGACGATGGACAGGGATCTATGGCTACACCTTC. Its translation: CASRRWTGIYGYTF. The complete variable domain, with remaining parts taken from reference TRBV2 and TRBJ1-2, reads EPEVTQTPSHQVTQMGQEVILRCVPISNHLYFYWYRQILGQKVEFLVSFYNNEISEKSEIFDDQFSVERPDGSNFTLKIRSTKLEDSAMYFCASRRWTGIYGYTFGSGTRLTVV.

This sequence joins TRBV20-1 and TRBJ1-2; no reliable D call. This CDR3 region has 13 residues. The ends were cut back, 5 bases at V and 8 bases at J, with 18 bases in the middle. Germline V gene data show CDR1 as DFQATT and CDR2 as SNEGSKA (reference sequence). The CDR3 nucleotides are TGCAGTGCTGGCCGTGGCTGGGAGCGGGGCTACACCTTC. Protein product: CSAGRGWERGYTF.

This clonotype was counted at least ten times. The chain combines TRBV11-2 with TRBJ1-5, with TRBD1 matching over 7 bases. CDR3 size: 15 residues. Trimming at V came to 6 bases and at J to 0 bases, leaving 5 bases not matched to a gene. Germline assignment: CDR1 SGHAT and CDR2 FQNNGV. The CDR3 DNA is TGTGCCAGCAGTTTGGGACAGCATAGCAATCAGCCCCAGCATTTT. It yields the protein CASSLGQHSNQPQHF.

This clonotype has more than one count but fewer than ten. The V gene is TRBV29-1, the J gene TRBJ2-7; the D gene is possibly TRBD2 (5 bases). Germline-derived CDR1 and CDR2 are SQVTM and ANQGSEA. CDR3 size: 11 residues. The ends were cut back, 1 base at V and 7 bases at J, with 8 bases in the middle. CDR3 DNA sequence: TGCAGCGTTGAAGCCCCGGGGGAGCAGTACTTC. As protein: CSVEAPGEQYF.